Presented here are 28 T cell receptor beta chains from one specimen sequenced in a study of cytomegalovirus exposure and HLA in healthy donors. Method: immunoSEQ multiplex PCR; TCRdb's copy keeps in-frame clones and lacks some. In the table there are about 220,000 clones, just under 90% of which are singletons. Material: PBMCs. All receptors come from a man aged 18 to 29 in good health and CMV-seronegative.

The chain is built from TRBV7-2 and TRBJ2-5; the match to TRBD2 covers 14 bases. Germline loops: CDR1 SGHTA, CDR2 FQGNSA. The CDR3 is made up of 17 amino acids. V dropped 8 bases and J dropped 5; count of bases not matched to a gene: 13. In nucleotides, the CDR3 is TGTGCCAGCGGACCCCCAGGACTAGCGGGGGGAGGGGAGACCCAGTACTTC. Amino acids: CASGPPGLAGGGETQYF.

This clone was observed a single time. The chain links TRBV4-3 to TRBJ2-2; 7 nucleotides agree with TRBD2. The CDR3 runs to 14 residues. Unmatched junction bases numbered 3, after V lost 6 bases and J lost 2 bases. From germline, CDR1 is LGHNA and CDR2 YSLEER. CDR3 bases: TGCGCCAGCAGAGGGAGGGCCAACACCGGGGAGCTGTTTTTT. The encoded protein is CASRGRANTGELFF.

This chain joins TRBV2 and TRBJ2-4; D is perhaps TRBD1 (5 bases). The V gene's germline CDR1 is SNHLY and CDR2 FYNNEI. The CDR3 loop spans 13 amino acids. V lost 3 bases, J lost 6 bases, and 9 bases lay in between. Written as DNA, the CDR3 is TGTGCCAGCAGTGACCAGGGTAGAAACATTCAGTACTTC. Protein product: CASSDQGRNIQYF.

The V gene is TRBV7-8, the J gene TRBJ2-3, with D maybe TRBD2 (6 bases). From germline, CDR1 is SGHVS and CDR2 FQNEAQ. The CDR3 spans 16 residues. The V end was cut by 3 bases, the J end by 1 base, with 14 bases between. The CDR3 DNA follows: TGTGCCAGCAGCTTGGGAGTGGGAGGACGCACAGATACGCAGTATTTT. Translated, it gives CASSLGVGGRTDTQYF.

This chain joins TRBV6-1 and TRBJ2-5, with D possibly TRBD1 on 6 matching bases. The V gene lost 2 bases and the J gene lost 2 bases, with 15 bases spanning the gap. Germline V gene data show CDR1 as MNHNS and CDR2 as SASEGT. CDR3 length: 16 residues. The CDR3 coding sequence is TGTGCCAGCAGTGAACAACAGGGTGTTTGGCAAGAGACCCAGTACTTC. Its protein is CASSEQQGVWQETQYF.

The chain has TRBV18 and TRBJ2-1; 11 bases match TRBD2. Losses at the gene ends were 1 base for V and 5 bases for J; bases not matched to a gene: 1. The CDR3 runs to 15 residues. Germline V gene lookup returns CDR1 KGHSH and CDR2 LQKENI. The CDR3 reads CASSPLLAGDNEQFF. CDR3 DNA sequence: TGTGCCAGCTCACCACTACTAGCGGGAGACAATGAGCAGTTCTTC.

The V and J genes are TRBV5-4 and TRBJ2-3, with D possibly being TRBD2 (5 bases). V dropped 6 bases and J dropped 4 bases, with 15 bases sitting between them. The CDR3 is 14 amino acids. Germline V gives CDR1 SGHNT, CDR2 YYREEE (reference sequence). CDR3 residues: CASTPTEGPDTQYF. The CDR3 nucleotides are TGTGCCAGCACCCCCACCGAGGGTCCAGATACGCAGTATTTT.

This clone came up a few times. The gene calls are TRBV6-1 and TRBJ2-1; no firm D call. The V and J ends lost 5 bases and 6 bases respectively, with 14 bases between them. Germline loops: CDR1 MNHNS, CDR2 SASEGT. This CDR3 has 14 residues. In DNA, the CDR3 is TGTGCCAGCAGTCCCTATACGGTGGTCAATGAGCAGTTCTTC. Translation gives CASSPYTVVNEQFF.

The genes are TRBV18 and TRBJ2-4; D not resolved. Germline CDR1 KGHSH, CDR2 LQKENI. This CDR3 region has 18 residues. The V and J ends lost 0 bases and 0 bases respectively, with 15 bases between them. The CDR3, as DNA: TGTGCCAGCTCACCACCGGTGGAACAGTACCTAGCCAAAAACATTCAGTACTTC. Translation: CASSPPVEQYLAKNIQYF.

The J gene is TRBJ1-4, the V gene TRBV9; the D is unclear. Germline CDR1 and CDR2: SGDLS and YYNGEE. CDR3 size: 15 residues. V was cut by 4 bases and J by 6 bases, with 16 bases left in between. CDR3 sequence: CASSIPHGRYEKLFF. The CDR3 DNA sequence: TGTGCCAGCAGCATCCCACACGGGAGATATGAAAAACTGTTTTTT.

This rearrangement joins TRBV30 to TRBJ1-1; 7 bases are shared with TRBD1. CDR3 length: 12 amino acids. With 5 bases clipped from V and 6 bases from J, the junction kept 6 bases outside the gene matches. CDR1 is GTSNPN and CDR2 is SVGIG in the germline V gene (reference sequence). In DNA form, the CDR3 reads TGTGCCTGGGAGACAGGGTCCGCTGAAGCTTTCTTT. Its protein product is CAWETGSAEAFF.

The rearrangement joins TRBV28 to TRBJ2-7; 8 bases are a match to TRBD1. The CDR3 contains 20 residues. V dropped 3 bases and J dropped 4; count of bases not matched to a gene: 23. Germline CDR1 MDHEN, CDR2 SYDVKM. DNA for the CDR3: TGTGCCAGCAGTTTCCCGAAGGGACAGGTCCGGCCGGGAAACCTTTACGAGCAGTACTTC. This encodes CASSFPKGQVRPGNLYEQYF.

The chain combines TRBV29-1 with TRBJ1-1; D call uncertain. Trimming took off 1 base at V and 4 bases at J, with 10 bases between the two ends. The germline CDR1 and CDR2 sequences are SQVTM and ANQGSEA. The CDR3 runs to 13 residues. In DNA form, the CDR3 reads TGCAGCGTTGAAGGGCGGCGCGGCACTGAAGCTTTCTTT. This sequence encodes CSVEGRRGTEAFF.

The chain has TRBV5-4 and TRBJ2-7; TRBD2 agrees at 8 bases. The V gene end was trimmed by 4 bases and the J gene end by 6 bases; junction bases not matched to a gene: 15. There are 16 residues in the CDR3. Germline V gene lookup returns CDR1 SGHNT and CDR2 YYREEE (reference sequence). CDR3 region: CASSAGGGRAHPEQYF. CDR3 DNA: TGTGCCAGCAGCGCCGGGGGGGGCAGGGCGCACCCCGAGCAGTACTTC. The variable domain in full, with the rest retrieved from reference TRBV5-4 and TRBJ2-7, is ETGVTQSPTHLIKTRGQQVTLRCSSQSGHNTVSWYQQALGQGPQFIFQYYREEENGRGNFPPRFSGLQFPNYSSELNVNALELDDSALYLCASSAGGGRAHPEQYFGPGTRLTVT.

V gene TRBV28 combines with J gene TRBJ1-2; 10 positions match TRBD1. V dropped 5 bases and J dropped 2; count of bases not matched to a gene: 11. The CDR3 length is 17 residues. The germline V gene has CDR1 MDHEN and CDR2 SYDVKM. For the CDR3, the DNA is TGTGCCAGCAGTCCCCGACAGGGGGCGCGCAAAAACTATGGCTACACCTTC. Translating it yields CASSPRQGARKNYGYTF.

CDR3: CASSYATSGSNEQFF. The CDR3 DNA is TGTGCCAGCAGTTACGCTACTAGCGGGAGCAATGAGCAGTTCTTC. The genes are TRBV6-5 and TRBJ2-1; 11 bases map to TRBD2. The germline CDR1 and CDR2 sequences are MNHEY and SVGAGI. The CDR3 is 15 residues long. Losses at the gene ends were 2 bases for V and 6 bases for J; bases not matched to a gene: 3.

As for this clone: An end of the junction does not agree with germline; a read error may underlie this. The genes are TRBV5-4 and TRBJ2-7; 8 positions match TRBD2. The CDR3 contains 14 residues. CDR1 is SGHNT, CDR2 YYREEE, per germline (reference sequence). CDR3 residues: CASRFAGGGYEQYF. DNA of the CDR3: TGTGCCAGCCGCTTCGCGGGAGGAGGCTACGAGCAGTACTTC.

The V gene is TRBV5-6, the J gene TRBJ2-2, with 9 bases matching TRBD2. There are 17 residues in the CDR3. The J segment lost 0 bases and the V segment lost 4 bases, leaving 7 bases of the junction unmatched. Germline-derived CDR1 and CDR2 are SGHDT and YYEEEE. CDR3 coding DNA: TGTGCCAGCAGCATACCGGGACTAGCAGCGAACACCGGGGAGCTGTTTTTT. It is translated as CASSIPGLAANTGELFF.

The chain carries TRBV25-1 and TRBJ2-5; possible D gene TRBD2, 5 bases. CDR3 length equals 14 residues. V lost 0 bases and J lost 4, with 9 bases in between. Germline values: CDR1 MGHDK, CDR2 SYGVNS. For the CDR3, the DNA is TGTGCCAGCAGTGAATATCTGGCGGGAGAGACCCAGTACTTC. Its translation is CASSEYLAGETQYF.

J is TRBJ2-2 and V is TRBV5-4; a weak D match, TRBD2 (6 bases). The CDR3 runs to 19 residues. Germline-derived CDR1 and CDR2 are SGHNT and YYREEE (reference sequence). The V gene lost 3 bases and the J gene lost 3 bases, with 24 bases spanning the gap. CDR3 residues: CASSSALGRRGPDTGELFF. In DNA form, the CDR3 reads TGTGCCAGCAGCTCCGCCCTCGGACGGAGGGGCCCGGACACCGGGGAGCTGTTTTTT.

This sequence joins TRBV28 and TRBJ1-2, with a tentative D call TRBD1 (5 bases). The CDR3 contains 14 residues. The germline V and J ends were trimmed by 4 bases and 6 bases, with 15 bases remaining between them. Germline V lookup: CDR1 MDHEN, CDR2 SYDVKM. The CDR3 is CASSSPAGPHGYTF. CDR3 sequence (DNA): TGTGCCAGCAGTTCACCCGCGGGGCCTCATGGCTACACCTTC.

The gene calls are TRBV6-1 and TRBJ2-3, with a weak D call TRBD1 (6 bases). V lost 6 bases, J lost 2 bases, and 12 bases lay in between. CDR3 size: 14 residues. Germline assignment: CDR1 MNHNS and CDR2 SASEGT. The CDR3, as DNA: TGTGCCAGCAGATTGACAGGTTCCACAGATACGCAGTATTTT. Amino acids: CASRLTGSTDTQYF.

V is TRBV5-1 and J is TRBJ2-6; D ambiguous. Per the germline V gene, CDR1 is SGHRS and CDR2 is YFSETQ. The CDR3 length is 16 residues. V gave up 7 bases and J gave up 3 bases, with 17 bases separating them. The CDR3 spells CASWALPSSGANVLTF. In nucleotides, the CDR3 is TGCGCCAGCTGGGCCCTTCCTTCAAGTGGGGCCAACGTCCTGACTTTC.

The chain links TRBV4-3 to TRBJ2-3, with D tentatively TRBD2 (6 bases). Germline V gene sequence: CDR1 LGHNA, CDR2 YSLEER. This CDR3 has 15 residues. V lost 5 bases and J 0 bases, leaving 12 bases between the germline ends. This CDR3 is CASSGGIISTDTQYF. The CDR3, as DNA: TGCGCCAGCAGCGGCGGGATAATTAGCACAGATACGCAGTATTTT.

The chain is built from TRBV5-4 and TRBJ2-1; D remains unclear. CDR1 is SGHNT and CDR2 is YYREEE in the germline V gene (reference sequence). V dropped 1 base and J dropped 6 bases, with 14 bases sitting between them. CDR3 length: 15 amino acids. The DNA for the CDR3 is TGTGCCAGCAGCTTGATGGTTGGGCGTTCCAATGAGCAGTTCTTC. Translated, it gives CASSLMVGRSNEQFF. The whole variable domain, filled in from reference TRBV5-4 and TRBJ2-1, reads ETGVTQSPTHLIKTRGQQVTLRCSSQSGHNTVSWYQQALGQGPQFIFQYYREEENGRGNFPPRFSGLQFPNYSSELNVNALELDDSALYLCASSLMVGRSNEQFFGPGTRLTVL.

J is TRBJ2-1 and V is TRBV11-2, with 7 bases aligning to TRBD1. This CDR3 comprises 17 residues. V lost 4 bases and J lost 0; bases outside the gene matches: 9. Germline V CDR1 and CDR2: SGHAT, FQNNGV. Written as DNA, the CDR3 is TGTGCCAGCAGCTCCACAGGGGCCTATTACTCCTACAATGAGCAGTTCTTC. Protein: CASSSTGAYYSYNEQFF.

The rearrangement uses TRBV19 and TRBJ1-4; unclear D gene. V was cut by 1 base and J by 0 bases, with 6 bases left in between. The CDR3 has 15 amino acids. The germline gives CDR1 LNHDA, CDR2 SQIVND (reference sequence). The CDR3 spells CASSIGGATNEKLFF. As DNA, the CDR3 is TGTGCCAGTAGTATAGGGGGAGCAACTAATGAAAAACTGTTTTTT.

The chain has TRBV19 and TRBJ2-3; D might be TRBD1 (6 bases). The CDR3 has 15 amino acids. Trimming took 3 bases from V and 0 from J, leaving 10 bases between them. The germline V gene encodes CDR1 LNHDA and CDR2 SQIVND (reference sequence). The CDR3 protein is CASSMGTISTDTQYF. DNA for the CDR3: TGTGCCAGTAGTATGGGGACAATCAGCACAGATACGCAGTATTTT.